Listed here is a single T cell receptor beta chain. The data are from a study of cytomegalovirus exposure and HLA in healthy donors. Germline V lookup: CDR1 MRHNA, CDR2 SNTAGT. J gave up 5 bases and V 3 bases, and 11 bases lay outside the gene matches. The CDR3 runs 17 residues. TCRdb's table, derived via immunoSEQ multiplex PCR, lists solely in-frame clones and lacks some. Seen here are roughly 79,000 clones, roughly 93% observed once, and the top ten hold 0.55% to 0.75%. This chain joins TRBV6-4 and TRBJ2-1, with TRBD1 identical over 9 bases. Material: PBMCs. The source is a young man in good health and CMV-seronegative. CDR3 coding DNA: TGTGCCAGCAGTGAGTCCTCACCGGGACAGGGAAACAATGAGCAGTTCTTC. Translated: CASSESSPGQGNNEQFF.